This TCR beta chain appears in the sequencing data of a study of regulatory T cells in long-lasting Graves disease. The CDR3 contains 13 residues. Deletions cut 6 bases from V and 1 base from J, with 12 bases between. The germline V gene has CDR1 SQVTM and CDR2 ANQGSEA. Time point noted: newly diagnosed GD, antithyroid drugs for less than 3 months. Generation of the TCR library employed RNA extracted from PBMCs. Approximately 8.2-milliliter peripheral blood samples went into EDTA tubes. Libraries of TCR beta came from iRepertoire HTBI primers plus Arm-PCR of CDR3 regions. TCRdb redid the calling of the multiplex PCR reads with MiXCR, one entry per CDR3 protein. The sample records around 450,000 distinct CDR3 sequences, 16% being singletons. Separately, the same data were catalogued under a study of T cells in Graves' hyperthyroidism and ophthalmopathy.

The chain employs TRBV29-1 and TRBJ1-1, with D perhaps TRBD1 (6 bases). The material was peripheral blood mononuclear cells (PBMCs), obtained at new diagnosis, from a patient treated with antithyroid drugs. This receptor was taken from a man aged 40-49 years with Graves disease. The CDR3 nucleotides read TGCAGCGTACAGGGTCGGGGGAACACTGAAGCTTTCTTT. Its protein is CSVQGRGNTEAFF.